This T cell receptor beta chain was obtained from a study of control samples from healthy donors and cancer patients. The CDR3 is made up of 12 amino acids. The germline gives CDR1 MNHEY, CDR2 SVGEGT. The V end was cut by 2 bases, the J end by 17 bases, with 13 bases between. TCRdb keeps only in-frame clones here, not all; method: immunoSEQ multiplex PCR. The data contain more than 95,000 clones, 85% to 95% of them singletons. This TCR was recovered from an elderly man with head and neck cancer. The sample was PBMCs. The chain recombines TRBV6-2 or TRBV6-3 with TRBJ1-6; D remains ambiguous. The CDR3 reads CASSYVAGSIHF. The CDR3 nucleotides read TGTGCCAGCAGTTACGTTGCGGGGTCGATCCACTTT.